Listed below are T cell receptor beta chains from one sample, sequenced in a study of Tregs in tolerant kidney transplant recipients. TCRdb's table, derived via immunoSEQ multiplex PCR, lists solely in-frame clones and lacks some. This table has more than 95,000 clones, roughly 92% appearing once. The sequencing input was CD4+ T cells from blood. The receptor source for this set is a human donor in good health. Each CDR3 is given with its conserved first and last residue. The D gene is left open where the match is weak. Expanded clones get a size class; other rows say once, few or many, or leave the size out.

size	V	D	J	CDR3	DNA
-	TRBV11-2	-	TRBJ2-3	CASSSMGVRESTDTQYF	TGTGCCAGCAGCTCGATGGGAGTACGGGAGAGCACAGATACGCAGTATTTT
-	TRBV6-5	TRBD1	TRBJ2-4	CASSSLQGLAKNIQYF	TGTGCCAGCAGTTCGTTACAGGGGTTAGCCAAAAACATTCAGTACTTC
-	TRBV27	TRBD2	TRBJ2-7	CASSTRTSGGGQYF	TGTGCCAGCAGTACGAGGACTAGCGGGGGTGGGCAGTACTTC
-	TRBV19	-	TRBJ1-3	CASSKQIGNTIYF	TGTGCCAGTAGTAAACAGATCGGAAACACCATATATTTT
-	TRBV19	TRBD1	TRBJ2-5	CASSTPGTGRETQYF	TGTGCCAGTAGTACCCCCGGGACAGGGAGAGAGACCCAGTACTTC
once	TRBV5-4	-	TRBJ2-1	CASSPNSGGVYNEQFF	TGTGCCAGCAGCCCTAATAGCGGAGGCGTCTACAATGAGCAGTTCTTC
-	TRBV2	-	TRBJ2-7	CASSYHYEQYF	TGTGCCAGCAGTTACCACTACGAGCAGTACTTC
-	TRBV11-2	TRBD2	TRBJ2-2	CASSSPMRGGSGNTGELFF	TGTGCCAGCAGCTCACCCATGCGGGGAGGGAGTGGGAACACCGGGGAGCTGTTTTTT
-	TRBV5-1	TRBD2	TRBJ2-5	CASSAWTSGLETQYF	TGCGCCAGCAGCGCATGGACTAGCGGGTTGGAGACCCAGTACTTC
-	TRBV25-1	-	TRBJ2-7	CASTHNPQGYEQYF	TGTGCCAGCACCCACAACCCTCAGGGTTACGAGCAGTACTTC
-	TRBV5-1	-	TRBJ2-2	CATRRGEQTGELFF	TGCGCCACCAGAAGAGGGGAACAAACCGGGGAGCTGTTTTTT
-	TRBV2	TRBD1	TRBJ2-4	CASSTGGGKNIQYF	TGTGCCAGCAGTACAGGGGGCGGCAAAAACATTCAGTACTTC
-	TRBV30	-	TRBJ1-1	CAWSPALTEAFF	TGTGCCTGGAGTCCGGCCCTCACTGAAGCTTTCTTT
-	TRBV2	-	TRBJ1-2	CASRGRVYGYTF	TGTGCCAGCAGGGGACGGGTATATGGCTACACCTTC
-	TRBV7-6	-	TRBJ1-5	CASSLTPRVGPKGDQPQHF	TGTGCCAGCAGCTTAACCCCTCGAGTGGGACCGAAAGGGGATCAGCCCCAGCATTTT
-	TRBV19	TRBD1	TRBJ1-1	CASSIEDRKKAFF	TGTGCCAGTAGTATAGAGGACAGGAAGAAAGCTTTCTTT
-	TRBV7-8	-	TRBJ1-2	CASSLGGINHYGYTF	TGTGCCAGCAGCTTAGGTGGCATAAATCACTATGGCTACACCTTC
-	TRBV11-2	-	TRBJ1-5	CASSLGREKPQHF	TGTGCCAGCAGCTTGGGGCGGGAGAAGCCCCAGCATTTT
-	TRBV7-9	-	TRBJ2-7	CASSLTEGLRQYF	TGTGCCAGCAGCTTAACGGAGGGGCTGAGGCAGTACTTC
-	TRBV6-1	-	TRBJ1-5	CASSEGKGIGPQHF	TGTGCCAGCAGTGAAGGGAAAGGTATAGGGCCCCAGCATTTT
-	TRBV5-1	TRBD1	TRBJ1-5	CASSPLGQSSGNQPQHF	TGCGCCAGCAGCCCGTTGGGACAGTCGTCTGGCAATCAGCCCCAGCATTTT
-	TRBV19	-	TRBJ1-3	CASSIEGHLRNTIYF	TGTGCCAGTAGTATAGAGGGCCATCTGCGAAACACCATATATTTT
-	TRBV2	TRBD1	TRBJ1-1	CASSERAGGSTEAFF	TGTGCCAGCAGTGAACGGGCAGGGGGGAGCACTGAAGCTTTCTTT